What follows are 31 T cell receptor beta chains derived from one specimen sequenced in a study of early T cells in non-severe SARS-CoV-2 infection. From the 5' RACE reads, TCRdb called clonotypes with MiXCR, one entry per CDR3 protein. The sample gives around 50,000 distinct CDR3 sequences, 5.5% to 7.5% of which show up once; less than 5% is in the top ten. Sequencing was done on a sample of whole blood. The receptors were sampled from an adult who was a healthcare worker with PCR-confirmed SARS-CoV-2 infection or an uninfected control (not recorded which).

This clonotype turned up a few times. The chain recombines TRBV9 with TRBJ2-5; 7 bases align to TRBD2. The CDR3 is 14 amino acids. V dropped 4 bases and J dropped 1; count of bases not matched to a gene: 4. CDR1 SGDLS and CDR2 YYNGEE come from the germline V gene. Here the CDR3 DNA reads TGTGCCAGCAGCACCGGGGGGACCCAAGAGACCCAGTACTTC. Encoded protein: CASSTGGTQETQYF.

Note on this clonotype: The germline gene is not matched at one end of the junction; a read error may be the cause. CDR3 residues: CSASTNRGPYERYF. CDR3 nucleotides: TGCAGTGCTAGCACTAATCGGGGCCCCTACGAGCGGTACTTC. This chain joins TRBV20-1 and TRBJ2-7; either TRBD1 or TRBD2 may fit D (5 bases each). The CDR3 sequence is 14 residues long. The germline V gene has CDR1 DFQATT and CDR2 SNEGSKA (reference sequence).

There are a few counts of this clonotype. Here the CDR3 DNA reads TGTGCCAGCAGACCCGGACAGGTACCTCCTGAAGCTTTCTTT. This encodes CASRPGQVPPEAFF. This chain uses TRBV12-3 or TRBV12-4 with TRBJ1-1, with TRBD1 identical over 7 bases. Unmatched junction bases numbered 10, after V lost 6 bases and J lost 6 bases. This CDR3 has 14 amino acids.

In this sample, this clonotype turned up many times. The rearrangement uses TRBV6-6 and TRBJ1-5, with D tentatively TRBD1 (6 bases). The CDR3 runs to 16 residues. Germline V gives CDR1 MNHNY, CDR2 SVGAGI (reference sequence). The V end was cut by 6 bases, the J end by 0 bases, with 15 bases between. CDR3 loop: CASRQGQTASNQPQHF. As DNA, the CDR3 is TGTGCCAGCAGGCAAGGACAGACGGCTAGCAATCAGCCCCAGCATTTT.

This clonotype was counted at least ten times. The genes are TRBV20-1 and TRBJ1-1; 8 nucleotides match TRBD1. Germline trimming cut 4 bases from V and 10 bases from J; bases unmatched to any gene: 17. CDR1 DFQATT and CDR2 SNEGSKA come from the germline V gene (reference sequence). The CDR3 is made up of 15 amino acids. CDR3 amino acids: CSAKRTGRSGFGAFF. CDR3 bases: TGCAGTGCTAAGAGGACAGGGAGGTCCGGATTTGGAGCTTTCTTT.

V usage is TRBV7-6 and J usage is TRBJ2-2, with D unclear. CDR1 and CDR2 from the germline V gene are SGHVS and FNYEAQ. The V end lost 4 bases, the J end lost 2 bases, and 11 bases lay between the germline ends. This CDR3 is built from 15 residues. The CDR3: CASSSYRINTGELFF. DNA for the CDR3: TGTGCCAGCAGCTCGTACCGTATAAACACCGGGGAGCTGTTTTTT.

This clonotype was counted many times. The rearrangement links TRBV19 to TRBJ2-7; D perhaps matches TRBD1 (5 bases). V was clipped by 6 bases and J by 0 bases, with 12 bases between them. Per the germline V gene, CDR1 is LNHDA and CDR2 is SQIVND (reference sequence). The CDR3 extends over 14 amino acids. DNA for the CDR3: TGTGCCAGTAGCCACGACAGCAGCTCCTACGAGCAGTACTTC. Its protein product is CASSHDSSSYEQYF.

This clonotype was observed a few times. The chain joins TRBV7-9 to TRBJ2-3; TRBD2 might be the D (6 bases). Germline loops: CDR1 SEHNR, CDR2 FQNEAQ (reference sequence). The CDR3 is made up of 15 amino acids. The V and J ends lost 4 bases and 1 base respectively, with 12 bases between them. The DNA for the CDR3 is TGTGCCAGCAGCTCCCCCGGGGAGGGCACAGATACGCAGTATTTT. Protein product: CASSSPGEGTDTQYF.

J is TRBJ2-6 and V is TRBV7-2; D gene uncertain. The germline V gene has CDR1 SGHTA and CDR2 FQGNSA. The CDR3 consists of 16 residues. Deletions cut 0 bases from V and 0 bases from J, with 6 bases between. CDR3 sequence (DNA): TGTGCCAGCAGCTTAGCGCGGAGCTCTGGGGCCAACGTCCTGACTTTC. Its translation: CASSLARSSGANVLTF.

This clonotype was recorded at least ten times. The CDR3 loop is CASSVGSGPYEQYF. The CDR3 nucleotides are TGTGCCAGCAGCGTAGGTTCCGGCCCCTACGAGCAGTACTTC. The chain couples TRBV9 to TRBJ2-7; D not certain. From germline, CDR1 is SGDLS and CDR2 YYNGEE. The CDR3 covers 14 residues. Between the trimmed V and J ends, which lost 0 bases and 2 bases, there was a span of 9 bases.

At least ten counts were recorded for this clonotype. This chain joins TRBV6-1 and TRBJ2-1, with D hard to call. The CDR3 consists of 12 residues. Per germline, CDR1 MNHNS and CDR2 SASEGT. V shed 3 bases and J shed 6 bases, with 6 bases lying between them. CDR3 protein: CASSDWGNEQFF. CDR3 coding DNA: TGTGCCAGCAGTGATTGGGGCAATGAGCAGTTCTTC.

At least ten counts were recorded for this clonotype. For the CDR3, the DNA is TGTGCCTGGAGTGAGGGTCCAGGGGGAGGCTACACCTTC. As protein: CAWSEGPGGGYTF. V gene TRBV30 combines with J gene TRBJ1-2; 7 bases map to TRBD1. Germline assignment: CDR1 GTSNPN and CDR2 SVGIG (reference sequence). V lost 1 base and J lost 8; bases outside the gene matches: 7. This CDR3 has 13 residues.

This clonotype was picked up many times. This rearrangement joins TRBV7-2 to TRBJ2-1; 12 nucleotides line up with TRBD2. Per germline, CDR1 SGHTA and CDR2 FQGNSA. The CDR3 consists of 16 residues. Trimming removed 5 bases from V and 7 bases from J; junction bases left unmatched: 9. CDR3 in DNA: TGTGCCAGCAGCGCGAAGACTAGCGGGGGTGGGAATGAGCAGTTCTTC. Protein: CASSAKTSGGGNEQFF.

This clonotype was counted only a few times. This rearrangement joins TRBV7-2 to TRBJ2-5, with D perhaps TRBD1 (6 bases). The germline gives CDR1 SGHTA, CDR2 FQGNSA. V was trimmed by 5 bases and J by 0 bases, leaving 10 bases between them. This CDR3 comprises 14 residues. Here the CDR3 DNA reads TGTGCCAGCAGCCAATACAGGGACCAAGAGACCCAGTACTTC. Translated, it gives CASSQYRDQETQYF.

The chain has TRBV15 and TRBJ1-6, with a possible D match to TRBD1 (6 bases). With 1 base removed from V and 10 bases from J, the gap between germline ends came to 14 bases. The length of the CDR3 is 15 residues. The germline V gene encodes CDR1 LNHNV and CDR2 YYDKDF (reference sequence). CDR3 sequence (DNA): TGTGCCACCAGCAGAGTCGGGGGGGGCCGCTCACCCCTCCACTTT. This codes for CATSRVGGGRSPLHF. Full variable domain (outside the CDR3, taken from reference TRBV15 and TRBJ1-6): DAMVIQNPRYQVTQFGKPVTLSCSQTLNHNVMYWYQQKSSQAPKLLFHYYDKDFNNEADTPDNFQSRRPNTSFCFLDIRSPGLGDTAMYLCATSRVGGGRSPLHFGNGTRLTVT.

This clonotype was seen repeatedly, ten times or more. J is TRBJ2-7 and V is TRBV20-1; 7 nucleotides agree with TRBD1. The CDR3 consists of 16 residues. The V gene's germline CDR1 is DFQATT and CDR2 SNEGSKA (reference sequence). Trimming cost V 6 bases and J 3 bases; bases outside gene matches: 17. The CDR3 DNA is TGCAGTGCGCGGTCCCGGGACAGTTCGTGGGGCTACGAGCAGTACTTC. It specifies CSARSRDSSWGYEQYF.

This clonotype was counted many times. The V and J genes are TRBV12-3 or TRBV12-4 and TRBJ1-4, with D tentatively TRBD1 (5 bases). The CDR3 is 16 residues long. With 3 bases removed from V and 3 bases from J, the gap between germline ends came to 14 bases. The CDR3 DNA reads TGTGCCAGCAGTTTTTATGGCAGGGACCCTAATGAAAAACTGTTTTTT. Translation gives CASSFYGRDPNEKLFF.

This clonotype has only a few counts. The chain's CDR3 is CASSRSGGWSNEKLFF. CDR3 DNA: TGTGCCAGCAGCCGCTCCGGGGGCTGGTCTAATGAAAAACTGTTTTTT. The V call is TRBV7-6, the J call TRBJ1-4, with D perhaps matching TRBD1 (6 bases). This CDR3 comprises 16 residues. CDR1 is SGHVS and CDR2 is FNYEAQ in the germline V gene. V gave up 5 bases and J gave up 3 bases, with 16 bases separating them.

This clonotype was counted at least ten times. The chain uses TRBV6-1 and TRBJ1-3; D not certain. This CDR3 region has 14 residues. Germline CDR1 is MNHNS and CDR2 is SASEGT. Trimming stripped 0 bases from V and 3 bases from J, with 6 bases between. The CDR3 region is CASSEALDGNTIYF. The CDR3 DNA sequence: TGTGCCAGCAGTGAAGCCTTAGATGGAAACACCATATATTTT.

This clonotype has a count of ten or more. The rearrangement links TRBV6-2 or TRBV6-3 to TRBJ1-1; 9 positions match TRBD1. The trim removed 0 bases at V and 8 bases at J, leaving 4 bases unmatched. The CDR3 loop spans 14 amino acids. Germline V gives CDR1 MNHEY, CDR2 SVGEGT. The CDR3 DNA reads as TGTGCCAGCAGTTACTCGGACAGGGGCGGCGAAGCTTTCTTT. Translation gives CASSYSDRGGEAFF.

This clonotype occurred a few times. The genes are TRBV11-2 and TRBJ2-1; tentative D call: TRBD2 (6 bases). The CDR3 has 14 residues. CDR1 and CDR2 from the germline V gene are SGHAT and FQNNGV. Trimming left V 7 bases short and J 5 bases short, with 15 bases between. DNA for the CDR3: TGTGCCAGCATCCTGGGAGGTTTGAACAATGAGCAGTTCTTC. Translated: CASILGGLNNEQFF.

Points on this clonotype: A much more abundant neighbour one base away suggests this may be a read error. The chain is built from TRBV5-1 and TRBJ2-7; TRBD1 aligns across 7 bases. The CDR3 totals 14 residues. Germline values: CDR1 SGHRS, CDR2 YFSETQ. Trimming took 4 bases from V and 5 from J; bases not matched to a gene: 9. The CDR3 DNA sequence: TGCGCCAGCAGCGTTAGCACAGGGGTCCACGAGCAGTACTTC. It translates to CASSVSTGVHEQYF. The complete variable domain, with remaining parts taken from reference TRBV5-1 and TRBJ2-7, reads KAGVTQTPRYLIKTRGQQVTLSCSPISGHRSVSWYQQTPGQGLQFLFEYFSETQRNKGNFPGRFSGRQFSNSRSEMNVSTLELGDSALYLCASSVSTGVHEQYFGPGTRLTVT.

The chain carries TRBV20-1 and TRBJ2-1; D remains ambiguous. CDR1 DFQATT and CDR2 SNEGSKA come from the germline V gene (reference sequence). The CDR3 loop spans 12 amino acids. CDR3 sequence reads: CGFELTYNEQFF. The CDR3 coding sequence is TGCGGTTTTGAACTTACCTACAATGAGCAGTTCTTC.

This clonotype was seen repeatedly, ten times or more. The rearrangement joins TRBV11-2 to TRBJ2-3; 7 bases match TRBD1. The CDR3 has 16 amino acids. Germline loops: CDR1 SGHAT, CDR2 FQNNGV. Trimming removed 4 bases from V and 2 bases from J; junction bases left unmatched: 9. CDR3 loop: CASSSTKTGNTDTQYF. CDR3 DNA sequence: TGTGCCAGCAGCTCTACCAAGACAGGGAACACAGATACGCAGTATTTT.

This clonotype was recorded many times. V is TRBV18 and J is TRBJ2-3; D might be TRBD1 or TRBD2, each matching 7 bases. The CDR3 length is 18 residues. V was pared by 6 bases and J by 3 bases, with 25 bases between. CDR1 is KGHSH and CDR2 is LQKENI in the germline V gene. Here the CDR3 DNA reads TGTGCCAGCTCTTACGTGGGGGGGACAGACCCCCGAACAGATACGCAGTATTTT. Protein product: CASSYVGGTDPRTDTQYF.

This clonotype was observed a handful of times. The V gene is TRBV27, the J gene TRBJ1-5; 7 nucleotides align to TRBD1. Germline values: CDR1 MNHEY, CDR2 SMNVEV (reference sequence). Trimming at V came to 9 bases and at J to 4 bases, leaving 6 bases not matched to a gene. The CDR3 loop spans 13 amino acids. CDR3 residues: CASRTGLNQPQHF. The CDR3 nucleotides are TGTGCCAGTCGGACAGGCTTAAATCAGCCCCAGCATTTT.

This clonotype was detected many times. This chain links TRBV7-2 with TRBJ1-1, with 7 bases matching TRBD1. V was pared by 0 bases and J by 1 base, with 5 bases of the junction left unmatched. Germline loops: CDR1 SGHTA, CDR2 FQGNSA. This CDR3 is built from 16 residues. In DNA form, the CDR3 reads TGTGCCAGCAGCTTAGCTATGGACAGGCCGAACACTGAAGCTTTCTTT. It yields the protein CASSLAMDRPNTEAFF.

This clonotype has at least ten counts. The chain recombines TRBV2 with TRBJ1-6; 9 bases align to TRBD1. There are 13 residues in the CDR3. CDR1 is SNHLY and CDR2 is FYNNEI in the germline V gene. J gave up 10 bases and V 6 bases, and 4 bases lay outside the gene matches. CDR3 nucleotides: TGTGCCAGCAGGGGACAGGGCTTATCACCCCTCCACTTT. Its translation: CASRGQGLSPLHF.

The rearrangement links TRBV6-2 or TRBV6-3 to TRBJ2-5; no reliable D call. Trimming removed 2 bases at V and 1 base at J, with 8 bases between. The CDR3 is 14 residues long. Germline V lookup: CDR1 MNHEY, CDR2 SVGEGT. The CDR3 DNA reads TGTGCCAGCAGTTACGCGGTCTCCCAAGAGACCCAGTACTTC. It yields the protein CASSYAVSQETQYF.

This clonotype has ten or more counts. DNA of the CDR3: TGTGCCAGCGGTTCGGGAAGGAATTCACCCCTCCACTTT. Its translation: CASGSGRNSPLHF. The chain combines TRBV12-3 or TRBV12-4 with TRBJ1-6; D gene ambiguous. Trimming removed 8 bases at V and 7 bases at J, with 12 bases between. This CDR3 has 13 amino acids.

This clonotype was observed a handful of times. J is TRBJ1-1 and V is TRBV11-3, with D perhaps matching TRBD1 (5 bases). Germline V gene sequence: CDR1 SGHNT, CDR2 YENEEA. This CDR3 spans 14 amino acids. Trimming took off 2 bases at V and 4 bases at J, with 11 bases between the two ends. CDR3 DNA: TGTGCCAGCAGCTTACTTCAGGGATTCACTGAAGCTTTCTTT. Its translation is CASSLLQGFTEAFF.